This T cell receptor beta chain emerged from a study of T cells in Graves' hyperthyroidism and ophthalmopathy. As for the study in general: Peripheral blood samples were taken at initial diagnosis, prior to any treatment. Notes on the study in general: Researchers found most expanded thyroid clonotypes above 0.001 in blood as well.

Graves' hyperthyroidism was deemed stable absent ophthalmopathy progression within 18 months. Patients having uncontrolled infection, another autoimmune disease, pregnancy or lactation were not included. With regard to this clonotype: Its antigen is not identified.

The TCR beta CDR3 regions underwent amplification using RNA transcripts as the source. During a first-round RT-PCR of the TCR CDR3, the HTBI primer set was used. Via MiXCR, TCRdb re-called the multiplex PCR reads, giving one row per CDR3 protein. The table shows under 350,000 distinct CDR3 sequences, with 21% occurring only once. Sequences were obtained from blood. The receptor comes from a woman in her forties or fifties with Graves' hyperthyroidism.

As DNA, the CDR3 is TGTGCCAGCAGTGACGTATGGGACACTGTATACGAGCAGTACTTC. Translation: CASSDVWDTVYEQYF. V is TRBV28 and J is TRBJ2-7; D might be TRBD1 (6 bases). The CDR3 consists of 15 residues. Deletions cut 5 bases from V and 4 bases from J, with 18 bases between. Per the germline V gene, CDR1 is MDHEN and CDR2 is SYDVKM.